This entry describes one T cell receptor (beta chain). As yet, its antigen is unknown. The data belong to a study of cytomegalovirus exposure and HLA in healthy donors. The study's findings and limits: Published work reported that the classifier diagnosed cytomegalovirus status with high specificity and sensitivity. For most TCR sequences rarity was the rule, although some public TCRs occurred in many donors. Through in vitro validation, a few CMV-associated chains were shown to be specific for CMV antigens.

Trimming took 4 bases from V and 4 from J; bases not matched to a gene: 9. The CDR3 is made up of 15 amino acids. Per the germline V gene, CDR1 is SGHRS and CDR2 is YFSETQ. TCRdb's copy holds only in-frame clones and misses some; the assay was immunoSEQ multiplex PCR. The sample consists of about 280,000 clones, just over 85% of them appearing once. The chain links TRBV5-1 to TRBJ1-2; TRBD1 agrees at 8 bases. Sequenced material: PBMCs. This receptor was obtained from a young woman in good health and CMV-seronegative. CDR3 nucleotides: TGCGCCAGCAGCGTCGGACAGGGCCCTCCCTATGGCTACACCTTC. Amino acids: CASSVGQGPPYGYTF.